This T cell receptor (beta chain) originates from a study of OX40 agonist ivuxolimab in advanced cancers. Study-wide background: Ivuxolimab, which is an agonistic anti-OX40 (CD134) antibody, was administered to the patients. It was permissible to have had prior anti-PD-1, anti-PD-L1 or anti-CTLA-4 therapy, and approximately 38% had some. Findings of the study overall: Expanded clones were, on average, more numerous among CD8+ T cells than CD4+.

Remarks on this clone: Its cognate antigen is unknown.

Trimming at V came to 6 bases and at J to 6 bases, leaving 15 bases not matched to a gene. There are 15 residues in the CDR3. CDR1 and CDR2 (germline): SQVTM, ANQGSEA. The table came from immunoSEQ multiplex PCR; TCRdb's copy has only in-frame clones and leaves some out. The data show about 67,000 clones, over 80% seen once. The source was CD4+ or CD8+ T cells sorted from blood, collected in a trial of the OX40 agonist ivuxolimab. The genes are TRBV29-1 and TRBJ2-7, with 9 bases identical to TRBD1. The receptor was isolated from an adult with an advanced solid tumor such as melanoma, head and neck, liver or kidney cancer. The CDR3 protein is CSVAPTGGSLGEQYF. The CDR3 DNA reads as TGCAGCGTGGCGCCGACAGGGGGATCCCTCGGCGAGCAGTACTTC.